This T cell receptor beta chain comes out of a study of regulatory T cells in long-lasting Graves disease (dated by TCRdb to the early 2020s). Background for the entire study: In the newly diagnosed Graves' disease group, patients had been taking antithyroid drugs for less than 3 months. Patients with persistent Graves' disease were compared with patients with newly diagnosed Graves' disease using TCR sequencing and RNA sequencing of peripheral blood. TCR sequencing covered approximately 13 persistent and 20 or so newly diagnosed Graves' disease patients, around 35 samples in total. The study was conducted in China and was registered as a clinical trial. General study outcomes and caveats: Only the TCR beta chain was sequenced and analyzed. The small sample size was acknowledged by the authors as a limitation that may reduce accuracy. Because the primary lesion, thyroid tissue, could not be accessed, the study looked at peripheral blood alone. Persistent patients shared more public clonotypes among themselves (more than 2,500) than newly diagnosed patients did (more than 850). Persistent Graves' disease patients showed lower TCR Shannon entropy and fewer highly expanded clones than newly diagnosed patients, suggesting clonal expansion. Preferential use of TRBV28, TRBJ1-2 and TRBJ2-5 was observed in persistent disease, whereas TRBV20-1 and TRBJ2-1 were favored in newly diagnosed disease.

Ten or more counts support this clonotype. Its antigen is not yet known. No much larger clone exists at a distance of one base, and base qualities are not known. Via the germline V gene, CDR1 is SGHRS and CDR2 YFSETQ. The trim is 0 bases for V and 5 bases for J, with a gap of 11 bases between the germline ends. The CDR3 covers 14 residues, taking in both the cysteine and the phenylalanine. Here the CDR3 DNA is all that survives: 42 bases in frame from base 1. Library preparation was by multiplex PCR. Sequencing was performed on an Illumina HiSeq 4000. TCR beta libraries were built with iRepertoire HTBI primers and Arm-PCR amplification of CDR3 regions. Before sequencing, the PCR products underwent gel purification. Per the original workflow: Across samples, approximately 68 TRBV and roughly 13 TRBJ segments were identified and used for gene usage analysis of CDR3 amino acid clonotypes. COPE and FqMerger were used to merge filtered high-quality paired reads into contigs. BLAST was used to align contigs to IMGT TRBV, TRBD and TRBJ reference genes, with CDR3 defined following IMGT. Any clonotype with a frequency above 0.1% was counted as a highly expanded clone. Shannon entropy served as the measure of repertoire diversity, while the Gini coefficient captured V-J evenness. Public clonotypes were defined as clonotypes shared by more than one individual. The public sequencing data were trimmed at Q25 with fastp and processed into clonotypes with MiXCR by TCRdb, which kept only in-frame beta chains. Rows matching on CDR3 protein sequence are summarized as one entry with the most common DNA and genes. The V and J calls and clone size come from TCRdb's table, not from the authors' own analysis. The sample profile shows roughly 440,000 distinct CDR3 sequences; around 15% of them were found once. About 25% of the sample is taken by the ten largest.

Explained via the paper, the time point label denotes: newly diagnosed GD, antithyroid drugs for less than 3 months. For both TCR sequencing and RNA sequencing, RNA was extracted from PBMCs in TRIzol. The diagnosis of Graves' disease was made according to American Thyroid Association guidelines. Patients for the study were recruited at an endocrinology department in Xi'an, China. From each patient, around 9.3 milliliters of peripheral blood was collected into an EDTA anticoagulant tube. PBMCs were isolated by Ficoll Paque Plus density gradient separation without further T cell sorting. An Agilent 2100 Bioanalyzer and agarose gel were used to check RNA quality, and a NanoDrop 2000 was used to measure RNA concentration. These data also featured in a second study, about T cells in Graves' hyperthyroidism and ophthalmopathy. As the second study states: Graves' hyperthyroidism was defined as stable when no progression to ophthalmopathy occurred over 18 months of follow-up. Hyperthyroidism patients were newly diagnosed, with disease duration under 2 months, and aged 18 to 65 years. Patients with uncontrolled infections, other autoimmune diseases, pregnancy or lactation were excluded. Diagnoses were established on the basis of clinical symptoms, serum thyroxine and TRAb, thyroid ultrasound, and orbital computed tomography. The TCR CDR3 was subjected to a first round of RT-PCR using the HTBI primer set and the Qiagen OneStep RT-PCR kit. Most expanded thyroid clonotypes (frequency above 0.001) were also found in blood, which suggests that blood repertoires may mirror thyroid immune responses. A 13 V-J signature model separated ophthalmopathy from stable hyperthyroidism, with approximately 86% sensitivity and 81.08% specificity in cross-validation and 80%/75% in testing. In validation, progression to ophthalmopathy was predicted by the model with roughly 71% sensitivity and under 85% specificity, a median of roughly 6.4 months before onset. A discovery cohort of roughly 100 patients, roughly 45 with Graves' ophthalmopathy and approximately 57 with stable Graves' hyperthyroidism, was used to find distinguishing TCR V-J signatures. Prospective prediction of ophthalmopathy was tested in an independent validation cohort of 18 to 20 hyperthyroidism patients and around 16 patients who later progressed to ophthalmopathy. The 95 to 100 discovery patients were randomly divided into training and test sets at a 7:3 ratio. In about 6 Graves' hyperthyroidism patients, the study also compared T-cell repertoires from thyroid tissue with T-cell repertoires from blood. After blood sampling, hyperthyroidism patients were treated with methimazole at a starting dose of 30 mg daily, and ophthalmopathy patients were treated with high-dose intravenous methylprednisolone. A second multiplex PCR round built the libraries, followed by size selection and purification. The libraries were sequenced on an Illumina HiSeq2000 using paired-end 100 bp reads. SOAPnuke was used to process the raw data, removing reads that contained adapters or uncalled bases, had a mean Phred below 15, or lacked an exact match to the constant primer or identifier. High-quality paired reads were merged with COPE v1.2.5, and unique nucleotide sequences were defined as clonotypes. MiTCR v1.1 was used to align clonotypes to the IMGT TRBV, TRBD and TRBJ reference segments. Analysis was restricted to V-J combinations with a frequency above 0.0001, which covered roughly 99% of repertoires. A TCS score was defined as the ratio between F50 (clonal expansion) and ExV (chaos), using BLOSUM62-based TCRdist between CDR3 peptides within each V-J. Welch's t-statistics and random forest reduced roughly 500 V-J features to around 14, which were used in a naive Bayes classifier (R e1071). No statistical method was used to set the sample size in advance, and investigators knew the group allocation. The paper describes TCR Vbeta CDR3 sequencing of 135 peripheral blood samples, made up of roughly 40 ophthalmopathy patients, some 80 hyperthyroidism patients and 17 progressor patients.

Sample: peripheral blood mononuclear cells (PBMCs), taken at new diagnosis, from a patient treated with antithyroid drugs. The clonotype comes from a woman aged 18-29 years with Graves disease. Donor details come from another sample of the same person, matched by shared clones. The rearrangement joined TRBV5-1 to TRBJ1-2; TRBD1 is perhaps the D gene, given 6 matching bases. The CDR3 amino acid sequence is: CASSLGAGDYGYTF. The nucleotide sequence reads TGCGCCAGCAGCTTGGGGGCAGGGGATTATGGCTACACCTTC.